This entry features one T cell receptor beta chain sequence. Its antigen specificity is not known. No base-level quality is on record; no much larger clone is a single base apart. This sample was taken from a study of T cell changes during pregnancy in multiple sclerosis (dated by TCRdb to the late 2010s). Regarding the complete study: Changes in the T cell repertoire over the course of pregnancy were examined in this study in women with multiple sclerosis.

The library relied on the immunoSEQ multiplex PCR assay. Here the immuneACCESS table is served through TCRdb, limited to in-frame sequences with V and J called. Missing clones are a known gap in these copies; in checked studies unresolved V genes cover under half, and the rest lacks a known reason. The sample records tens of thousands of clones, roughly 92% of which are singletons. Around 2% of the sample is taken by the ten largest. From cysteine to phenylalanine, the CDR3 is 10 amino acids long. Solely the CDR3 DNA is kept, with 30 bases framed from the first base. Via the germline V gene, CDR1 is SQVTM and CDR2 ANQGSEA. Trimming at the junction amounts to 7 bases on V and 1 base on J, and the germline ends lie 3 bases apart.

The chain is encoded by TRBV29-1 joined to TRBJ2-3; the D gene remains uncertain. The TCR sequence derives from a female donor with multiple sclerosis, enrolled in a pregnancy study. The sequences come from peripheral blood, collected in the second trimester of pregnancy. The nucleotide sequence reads TGCAGCGCCGGCACAGATACGCAGTATTTT. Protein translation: CSAGTDTQYF.